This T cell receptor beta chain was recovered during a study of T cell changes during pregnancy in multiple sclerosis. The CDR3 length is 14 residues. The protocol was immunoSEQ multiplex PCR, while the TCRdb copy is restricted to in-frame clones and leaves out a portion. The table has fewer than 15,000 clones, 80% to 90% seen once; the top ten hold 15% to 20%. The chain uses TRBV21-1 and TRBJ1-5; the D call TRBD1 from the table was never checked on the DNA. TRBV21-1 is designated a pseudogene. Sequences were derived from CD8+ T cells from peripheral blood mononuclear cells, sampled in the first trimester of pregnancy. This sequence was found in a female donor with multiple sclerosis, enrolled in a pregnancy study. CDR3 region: CASSKPQGNQPQHF. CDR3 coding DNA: TGTGCCAGCAGCAAGCCACAGGGCAATCAGCCCCAGCATTTT.